This TCR beta chain was captured by sequencing in a study of T cell repertoires in cytomegalovirus infection. At the level of the study: Both CMV infection and a matching HLA type were indicated by public TCR beta signatures.

TCRdb re-derived calls from the reads in MiXCR, one entry per CDR3 protein. This sample carries 650,000 to 900,000 distinct CDR3 sequences, almost 30% of them seen once, and the ten largest clones take around 13%. The V end lost 5 bases, the J end lost 4 bases, and 8 bases lay between the germline ends. The CDR3 runs 11 residues. Germline CDR1 and CDR2: SQVTM and ANQGSEA. Points on this clonotype: Its antigen is as yet unknown.

The starting material was cultured CD8+ T cells from PBMCs, obtained from culture after CMV antigen stimulation. The TCR was taken from a human donor in good health (CMV status not recorded). Some clones in this sample may be carry-over from other donors' samples. The rearrangement uses TRBV29-1 and TRBJ1-2; D remains unclear. CDR3: CSVLDLYGYTF. As DNA, the CDR3 is TGCAGCGTTCTGGACCTCTATGGCTACACCTTC.